The entry that follows covers one T cell receptor beta chain sequence. Its antigen is currently not known. Base qualities are not provided; no much larger clone lies one nucleotide away. The collaborating institutions used their own protocols to collect whole blood in K2EDTA tubes. For TCRbeta analysis, collaborators shipped samples as frozen whole blood, isolated PBMCs, or DNA extracted from either of those sample types. TCRbeta CDR3 regions were amplified from genomic DNA by means of the immunoSEQ Assay, a bias-controlled multiplex PCR. Regarding the original processing steps: Nucleated cell counts per sample were estimated from amplification of reference gene primers within the assay. To quantify the absolute abundance of each unique TCRbeta CDR3 rearrangement, sequence reads were collapsed and filtered. For each sample, productive Simpson clonality was calculated as the square root of Simpson's diversity index across productive rearrangements. Drawn from immuneACCESS, this table holds only the in-frame rearrangements with V and J called that TCRdb kept. Clones are partly lost; checked studies trace under half to an unresolved V gene and leave the rest unexplained. That table gives V, J and clone size, and the DNA gave D and trimming. This sample gives under 150,000 clones in total; 80% to 90% of them show up just once. The ten top clones hold approximately 3% of the sample.

The CDR3 runs 13 amino acids, cysteine and phenylalanine included. Just the 39-base CDR3 DNA is kept, in frame starting at base 1. The junction shows trimming of 5 bases on V and 4 bases on J, plus 9 bases between the germline ends. In the germline V gene (reference sequence), CDR1 corresponds to MNHNY and CDR2 to SVGAGI. These data originate in a study of blood T cell repertoires in COVID-19 (dated by TCRdb to the early 2020s). Regarding the research as a whole: Samples from collaborators originated in the United States, Italy and Spain and spanned both the acute and convalescent phases of COVID-19. The material from the prospective study consisted of cDNA or gDNA derived from T cells, B-cell-depleted T cells, or PBMCs. The dataset comprised deeply sampled blood TCRbeta repertoires from subjects exposed to, actively infected with, or recovered from COVID-19. The repertoires were released in a freely available public database meant as a resource for research on the immune response to SARS-CoV-2. Samples came from the ongoing ImmuneRACE study (first 160 participants) plus 1,254 subjects from 6 global collaborators. The sample metadata nearly always contained a de-identified subject ID, COVID-19 status, age in years and sex. Where HLA class I and class II types were available, the types were taken from metadata supplied by the sample provider, not from assay-based typing.

Findings and caveats that apply to the study as a whole: How much clinical and demographic metadata was included differed by source and by participant, and the metadata was provided uncurated.

Recombination connected TRBV6-6 to TRBJ1-5, with an unclear D gene assignment. Sequencing was done on a sample of peripheral blood. The TCR originated in a woman aged 55-70 years with active COVID-19. The CDR3 corresponds to CASSPTLNQPQHF. The bases read TGTGCCAGCAGTCCTACGCTAAATCAGCCCCAGCATTTT.